This passage covers 5 T cell receptor beta chains from one sample sequenced in a study of response to subunit inactivated influenza vaccine. TCRdb ran MiXCR on the RT-PCR reads and lists one entry per CDR3 protein. The table has about 540,000 distinct CDR3 sequences, around 25% seen once. A further study also used this sample, focusing on T cells expressing NK-cell markers. That source reports: 5'RACE template switching built TCR beta cDNA with unique molecular identifiers.

Sequencing used CD4+ T cells sorted from PBMCs, obtained roughly 12 days after vaccination. The receptor source for this set is a man aged 50 to 60 who received an inactivated influenza vaccine.

The chain couples TRBV11-1 to TRBJ2-7; the match to TRBD1 covers 9 bases. CDR1 and CDR2 (germline): SGHAT, FQDESV (reference sequence). J lost 2 bases, V lost 4 bases, and 6 bases had no gene match. This CDR3 has 15 residues. The CDR3 DNA reads TGTGCCAGCAGCTCCGGGACAGGGTTTACCTACGAGCAGTACTTC. As protein: CASSSGTGFTYEQYF.

The V and J genes are TRBV5-6 and TRBJ1-4; 7 positions agree with TRBD1. With 2 bases clipped from V and 10 bases from J, the junction kept 2 bases outside the gene matches. Germline-derived CDR1 and CDR2 are SGHDT and YYEEEE. The CDR3 loop spans 12 amino acids. CDR3 DNA sequence: TGTGCCAGCAGCTTACAGGGGATAAAACTGTTTTTT. Amino acids: CASSLQGIKLFF.

This chain links TRBV20-1 with TRBJ2-4, with D possibly matching TRBD2 (5 bases). The CDR3 covers 13 residues. V gave up 6 bases and J gave up 3 bases, with 12 bases separating them. Per the germline V gene, CDR1 is DFQATT and CDR2 is SNEGSKA (reference sequence). The CDR3 DNA reads as TGCAGTGCCAGCTTGGGGAGCAAAAACATTCAGTACTTC. It encodes CSASLGSKNIQYF.

The chain joins TRBV29-1 to TRBJ1-6, with D possibly matching TRBD1 (6 bases). Trimming took off 6 bases at V and 7 bases at J, with 16 bases between the two ends. The CDR3 extends over 14 amino acids. Germline assignment: CDR1 SQVTM and CDR2 ANQGSEA. The CDR3 DNA reads as TGCAGCGTCAGAGACAGGTCGGAGAATTCACCCCTCCACTTT. Its protein is CSVRDRSENSPLHF.

This clonotype was counted a few times. This chain connects TRBV5-1 to TRBJ1-1, with D tentatively TRBD1 (5 bases). The CDR3 runs 15 residues. V gave up 0 bases and J gave up 1 base, with 10 bases separating them. Per germline, CDR1 SGHRS and CDR2 YFSETQ. The CDR3 is CASSLEDSSNTEAFF. CDR3 sequence (DNA): TGCGCCAGCAGCTTGGAAGACAGCTCGAACACTGAAGCTTTCTTT.